The 24 T cell receptor beta chains below come from one sample, sequenced in a study of shared clonotypes between healthy human individuals. TCRdb's copy holds only in-frame clones and misses some; the assay was immunoSEQ multiplex PCR. Found here are 1.4 million or so clones, 98% of them singletons; the top ten hold about 0.34%. Sequenced input: naive CD4+ T cells sorted from blood. Subset meaning: CD45RA+ positively selected. Every receptor here comes from a man aged 25-45 years in good health.

This chain links TRBV11-2 with TRBJ2-3, with 7 bases aligning to TRBD2. The CDR3 runs 16 residues. Germline lookup yields CDR1 SGHAT and CDR2 FQNNGV. Trimming at V came to 1 base and at J to 3 bases, leaving 7 bases not matched to a gene. The chain's CDR3 is CASSLGGGSNTDTQYF. DNA for the CDR3: TGTGCCAGCAGCTTAGGAGGCGGGAGTAATACAGATACGCAGTATTTT.

J is TRBJ1-2 and V is TRBV5-5, with 8 bases matching TRBD1. CDR3 length: 13 residues. The J segment lost 4 bases and the V segment lost 3 bases, leaving 2 bases of the junction unmatched. The germline V gene has CDR1 SGHKS and CDR2 YYEKEE (reference sequence). The CDR3 DNA reads as TGTGCCAGCAGCTCCCAGGGGGCCTATGGCTACACCTTC. Protein sequence: CASSSQGAYGYTF.

A single count supports this clone. V is TRBV2 and J is TRBJ2-7, with D uncertain. Trimming cost V 8 bases and J 2 bases, with 13 bases left between them. This CDR3 has 13 residues. Germline CDR1 reads SNHLY; CDR2 reads FYNNEI. CDR3 amino acids: CASAPRGPYEQYF. CDR3 DNA sequence: TGTGCCAGCGCCCCGCGAGGTCCCTACGAGCAGTACTTC.

The rearrangement joins TRBV5-6 to TRBJ2-1, with D possibly matching TRBD2 (7 bases). The CDR3 consists of 16 residues. Trimming took 2 bases from V and 2 from J, leaving 14 bases between them. CDR1 is SGHDT, CDR2 YYEEEE, per germline. DNA of the CDR3: TGTGCCAGCAGCTTCCGGGGGGCCTTTGCCTACAATGAGCAGTTCTTC. Amino acids: CASSFRGAFAYNEQFF.

The chain has TRBV7-2 and TRBJ2-2; unclear D gene. The CDR3 extends over 14 amino acids. Germline CDR1 SGHTA, CDR2 FQGNSA. V was shortened by 3 bases and J by 1 base, with 6 bases between the two germline ends. The CDR3 region is CASSFTMNTGELFF. DNA for the CDR3: TGTGCCAGCAGCTTTACGATGAACACCGGGGAGCTGTTTTTT. Drawing the rest from reference TRBV7-2 and TRBJ2-2, the complete variable domain is GAGVSQSPSNKVTEKGKDVELRCDPISGHTALYWYRQSLGQGLEFLIYFQGNSAPDKSGLPSDRFSAERTGGSVSTLTIQRTQQEDSAVYLCASSFTMNTGELFFGEGSRLTVL.

This chain uses TRBV28 with TRBJ2-1; TRBD1 matches at 7 bases. Trimming took 1 base from V and 3 from J; bases not matched to a gene: 6. CDR1 and CDR2 (germline): MDHEN, SYDVKM. There are 16 residues in the CDR3. CDR3 DNA: TGTGCCAGCAGTTTATTAGGGGGCCCCAACTACAATGAGCAGTTCTTC. This encodes CASSLLGGPNYNEQFF.

This chain connects TRBV15 to TRBJ2-1; no clear D gene. Deletions cut 0 bases from V and 6 bases from J, with 9 bases between. The CDR3 consists of 14 residues. Germline V gives CDR1 LNHNV, CDR2 YYDKDF (reference sequence). The CDR3 reads CATSRDGWSNEQFF. CDR3 sequence (DNA): TGTGCCACCAGCAGAGATGGGTGGAGCAATGAGCAGTTCTTC.

This sequence joins TRBV19 and TRBJ1-5, with D possibly TRBD1 on 6 matching bases. The V and J ends lost 4 bases and 3 bases respectively, with 10 bases between them. Germline V lookup: CDR1 LNHDA, CDR2 SQIVND (reference sequence). This CDR3 has 14 residues. Here the CDR3 reads CASSNGQINQPQHF. CDR3 DNA: TGTGCCAGTAGTAACGGACAGATCAATCAGCCCCAGCATTTT.

V and J are TRBV4-1 and TRBJ1-2; the D is unclear. Germline V CDR1 and CDR2: MGHRA, YSYEKL. Trimming shortened V by 0 bases and J by 6 bases, and 11 bases separated the two germline ends. This CDR3 region has 14 residues. In nucleotides, the CDR3 is TGCGCCAGCAGCCAAGAGGATATGTACGATGGCTACACCTTC. Encoded protein: CASSQEDMYDGYTF.

The chain joins TRBV5-8 to TRBJ2-1; 7 nucleotides agree with TRBD2. The CDR3 runs 17 residues. Germline loops: CDR1 SGHTS, CDR2 YDEGEE. J lost 5 bases, V lost 1 base, and 12 bases had no gene match. In nucleotides, the CDR3 is TGTGCCAGCAGCTTGCTATTCACGGCGGGAGTAAACAATGAGCAGTTCTTC. It is translated as CASSLLFTAGVNNEQFF.

The chain joins TRBV19 to TRBJ2-3, with TRBD2 matching 9 bases. CDR1 is LNHDA and CDR2 is SQIVND in the germline V gene (reference sequence). Trimming cost V 4 bases and J 11 bases; bases outside gene matches: 10. The CDR3 length is 14 residues. The CDR3 nucleotides are TGTGCCAGTAGTACTCTAGCGGGATTACCGGGGCAGTATTTT. Encoded protein: CASSTLAGLPGQYF.

This chain connects TRBV6-1 to TRBJ1-5; no clear D. The ends were cut back, 5 bases at V and 7 bases at J, with 12 bases in the middle. The CDR3 is 13 residues long. Germline assignment: CDR1 MNHNS and CDR2 SASEGT. CDR3 coding DNA: TGTGCCAGCAGTACAATTACGGGACAGCCCCAGCATTTT. Translated, it gives CASSTITGQPQHF.

Note on this clone: Other nucleotide sequences from this sample produce the same CDR3. The chain is built from TRBV29-1 and TRBJ2-7; D is unclear. The CDR3 runs to 12 residues. Germline-derived CDR1 and CDR2 are SQVTM and ANQGSEA. V was clipped by 3 bases and J by 3 bases, with 9 bases between them. The CDR3, as DNA: TGCAGCGTTGAGTCAGGCAACTACGAGCAGTACTTC. It is translated as CSVESGNYEQYF.

J is TRBJ2-3 and V is TRBV10-3; D is unclear. This CDR3 spans 15 amino acids. CDR1 and CDR2 (germline): ENHRY, SYGVKD. Trimming removed 3 bases from V and 0 bases from J, with 10 bases in between. The CDR3 loop is CAISDYRNSTDTQYF. The CDR3 bases are TGTGCCATCAGTGATTATAGGAATAGCACAGATACGCAGTATTTT.

The chain carries TRBV9 and TRBJ2-7, with D perhaps matching TRBD2 (5 bases). V was clipped by 2 bases and J by 7 bases, with 19 bases between them. This CDR3 contains 15 residues. Germline-derived CDR1 and CDR2 are SGDLS and YYNGEE. The CDR3, as DNA: TGTGCCAGCAGCGTGTCTAGCTCGTCTACGGGGGAGCAGTACTTC. Its translation is CASSVSSSSTGEQYF.

The V and J genes are TRBV5-1 and TRBJ2-7; 9 bases are a match to TRBD2. Looked up from germline, CDR1 is SGHRS and CDR2 is YFSETQ. Unmatched junction bases numbered 8, after V lost 4 bases and J lost 3 bases. The CDR3 has 15 residues. DNA of the CDR3: TGCGCCAGCAGCCCGGCTGCGGGAGGGATCTACGAGCAGTACTTC. Encoded protein: CASSPAAGGIYEQYF.

V gene TRBV5-4 combines with J gene TRBJ2-1, with 14 nucleotides matching TRBD2. The junction had 13 bases not matched to a gene; V was cut back by 5 bases and J by 0 bases. This CDR3 comprises 20 residues. Germline V gene data show CDR1 as SGHNT and CDR2 as YYREEE (reference sequence). The CDR3 loop reads CASREKGTSGSRSSYNEQFF. CDR3 sequence (DNA): TGTGCCAGCAGAGAAAAGGGGACTAGCGGGAGTAGGTCCTCCTACAATGAGCAGTTCTTC.

Note on this clone: Other DNA sequences in this sample translate to the same CDR3. The CDR3: CASSLTGSSYEQYF. The DNA for the CDR3 is TGTGCCAGCAGCTTGACAGGATCTTCCTACGAGCAGTACTTC. The J gene is TRBJ2-7, the V gene TRBV7-2, with D perhaps TRBD1 (6 bases). The CDR3 extends over 14 amino acids. Trimming stripped 3 bases from V and 1 base from J, with 10 bases between. Germline CDR1 reads SGHTA; CDR2 reads FQGNSA.

The chain combines TRBV13 with TRBJ2-3, with a possible D match to TRBD2 (5 bases). Trimming pared 8 bases from V and 2 bases from J, leaving 20 bases between. Germline loops: CDR1 PRHDT, CDR2 FYEKMQ (reference sequence). CDR3 length: 16 amino acids. The CDR3 nucleotides read TGTGCCAGCTCCCTCCCTAGCTCCAGTTTCACAGATACGCAGTATTTT. It encodes CASSLPSSSFTDTQYF.

The chain employs TRBV28 and TRBJ2-5, with D possibly TRBD1 on 7 matching bases. The ends were cut back, 0 bases at V and 3 bases at J, with 14 bases in the middle. Per the germline V gene, CDR1 is MDHEN and CDR2 is SYDVKM. CDR3 size: 16 residues. The chain's CDR3 is CASSLWEGASEETQYF. The CDR3 DNA sequence: TGTGCCAGCAGTTTATGGGAGGGGGCATCAGAAGAGACCCAGTACTTC.

V and J are TRBV7-2 and TRBJ1-3; tentative D call: TRBD1 (6 bases). Germline V gives CDR1 SGHTA, CDR2 FQGNSA. The CDR3 has 18 residues. Trimming took off 2 bases at V and 0 bases at J, with 17 bases between the two ends. The CDR3 region has the DNA TGTGCCAGCAGCTTATGGGGGCTACGGTGGAGCTCTGGAAACACCATATATTTT. This sequence encodes CASSLWGLRWSSGNTIYF.

To note about this clone: Different DNA sequences within this sample yield the same CDR3. V usage is TRBV10-3 and J usage is TRBJ2-5; D is unclear. This CDR3 is built from 12 residues. CDR1 is ENHRY and CDR2 is SYGVKD in the germline V gene. V was cut by 0 bases and J by 4 bases, with 3 bases left in between. The CDR3 here is CAISESGETQYF. CDR3 nucleotide sequence: TGTGCCATCAGTGAGTCAGGAGAGACCCAGTACTTC.

The chain combines TRBV5-6 with TRBJ1-5, with TRBD1 identical over 8 bases. There are 15 residues in the CDR3. Unmatched junction bases numbered 7, after V lost 4 bases and J lost 4 bases. Germline V lookup: CDR1 SGHDT, CDR2 YYEEEE. The DNA for the CDR3 is TGTGCCAGCAGCCCAGGCACAGGGGGTAATCAGCCCCAGCATTTT. Its protein is CASSPGTGGNQPQHF.

The V call is TRBV7-9, the J call TRBJ2-6; tentatively, D is TRBD2 (6 bases). Germline CDR1 SEHNR, CDR2 FQNEAQ (reference sequence). This CDR3 region has 18 residues. V was clipped by 9 bases and J by 0 bases, with 21 bases between them. CDR3 DNA: TGTGCCAGTCCATATATCGGGCGGGAAGACTCTGGGGCCAACGTCCTGACTTTC. Translation: CASPYIGREDSGANVLTF.